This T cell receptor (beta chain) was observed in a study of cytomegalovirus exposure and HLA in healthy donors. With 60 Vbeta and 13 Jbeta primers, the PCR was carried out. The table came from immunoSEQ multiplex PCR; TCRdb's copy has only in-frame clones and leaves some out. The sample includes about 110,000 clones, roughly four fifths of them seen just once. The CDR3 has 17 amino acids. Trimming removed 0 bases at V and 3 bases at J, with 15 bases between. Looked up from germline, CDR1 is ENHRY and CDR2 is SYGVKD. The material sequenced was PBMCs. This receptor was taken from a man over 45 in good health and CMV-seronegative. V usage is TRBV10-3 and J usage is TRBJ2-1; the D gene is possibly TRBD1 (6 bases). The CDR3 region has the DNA TGTGCCATCAGTGAGTCGAGCGGCAGGGGCCGCTACAATGAGCAGTTCTTC. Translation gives CAISESSGRGRYNEQFF.